The 32 T cell receptor beta chains in this list originate from one sample, sequenced in a study of blood T cell repertoires in COVID-19. The repertoire was sequenced with immunoSEQ multiplex PCR; TCRdb's copy has only in-frame clones and lacks some. The data hold about 190,000 clones, with about 87% observed a single time. The specimen sequenced was peripheral blood. Every receptor here comes from a woman aged 30 to 39 with acute or convalescent COVID-19.

J is TRBJ2-1 and V is TRBV10-3; TRBD2 might be the D (5 bases). Per germline, CDR1 ENHRY and CDR2 SYGVKD. V was clipped by 7 bases and J by 8 bases, with 12 bases between them. This CDR3 region has 12 residues. The DNA for the CDR3 is TGTGCCATCACTGGAGACGGGGATGAGCAGTTCTTC. Its translation: CAITGDGDEQFF.

The chain is built from TRBV28 and TRBJ2-3, with a possible D match to TRBD2 (5 bases). This CDR3 has 13 residues. Germline V gene lookup returns CDR1 MDHEN and CDR2 SYDVKM. V lost 2 bases to trimming and J lost 8 bases, with 11 bases between them. This chain's CDR3 is CASSLPDSPTQYF. In DNA, the CDR3 is TGTGCCAGCAGTTTACCGGACTCACCTACGCAGTATTTT.

The chain recombines TRBV6-5 with TRBJ1-1, with 7 bases aligning to TRBD1. J was trimmed by 12 bases and V by 4 bases; bases with no gene match: 14. Germline CDR1 MNHEY, CDR2 SVGAGI. This CDR3 comprises 14 residues. The CDR3 protein is CASSSNPDRATTFF. CDR3 nucleotide sequence: TGTGCCAGCAGTTCTAATCCCGACAGGGCGACGACTTTCTTT.

J is TRBJ1-4 and V is TRBV6-7; D uncertain. TRBV6-7 is flagged as an ORF with uncertain function. The germline V and J ends were trimmed by 7 bases and 0 bases, with 12 bases remaining between them. The CDR3 loop spans 15 amino acids. The CDR3 region is CASNPQDSTNEKLFF. In DNA form, the CDR3 reads TGTGCCAGCAACCCTCAGGACTCAACTAATGAAAAACTGTTTTTT.

The rearrangement joins TRBV15 to TRBJ2-3, with D maybe TRBD2 (6 bases). The CDR3 totals 13 residues. The germline CDR1 and CDR2 sequences are LNHNV and YYDKDF (reference sequence). Deletions cut 6 bases from V and 1 base from J, with 8 bases between. The CDR3 sequence is CATRTSGTDTQYF. The CDR3 DNA follows: TGTGCCACCAGGACTAGTGGCACAGATACGCAGTATTTT.

J is TRBJ2-1 and V is TRBV27, with D possibly TRBD2 on 5 matching bases. CDR3 length: 14 amino acids. Germline lookup yields CDR1 MNHEY and CDR2 SMNVEV (reference sequence). V lost 5 bases and J lost 2, with 10 bases in between. Written as DNA, the CDR3 is TGTGCCAGCAGTCCCCGGGAACCCTACAATGAGCAGTTCTTC. It is translated as CASSPREPYNEQFF.

The chain joins TRBV7-2 to TRBJ1-1; no clear D. The germline V gene has CDR1 SGHTA and CDR2 FQGNSA. The V and J ends lost 1 base and 8 bases respectively, with 11 bases between them. The CDR3 totals 13 residues. DNA of the CDR3: TGTGCCAGCAGCTTAGATACGGAGTTCGAAGCTTTCTTT. Its protein product is CASSLDTEFEAFF.

V gene TRBV25-1 combines with J gene TRBJ2-1; TRBD1 might be the D (7 bases). This CDR3 comprises 13 residues. The germline CDR1 and CDR2 sequences are MGHDK and SYGVNS. V lost 7 bases and J 7 bases, leaving 14 bases between the germline ends. In DNA form, the CDR3 reads TGTGCCAGCACCAAAGCAGGGGGGAATGAGCAGTTCTTC. Translated: CASTKAGGNEQFF. Full variable domain (rest looked up from reference TRBV25-1 and TRBJ2-1): EADIYQTPRYLVIGTGKKITLECSQTMGHDKMYWYQQDPGMELHLIHYSYGVNSTEKGDLSSESTVSRIRTEHFPLTLESARPSHTSQYLCASTKAGGNEQFFGPGTRLTVL.

The J gene is TRBJ2-7, the V gene TRBV10-3; TRBD2 might be the D (6 bases). Germline loops: CDR1 ENHRY, CDR2 SYGVKD. The CDR3 is made up of 15 amino acids. V gave up 7 bases and J gave up 0 bases, with 16 bases separating them. This chain's CDR3 is CAITPGLASSYEQYF. The CDR3 DNA sequence: TGTGCCATCACCCCGGGACTGGCGAGCTCCTACGAGCAGTACTTC.

V and J are TRBV5-6 and TRBJ2-7; 7 nucleotides line up with TRBD1. The CDR3 sequence is 14 residues long. V shed 2 bases and J 7 bases; nucleotides not matched to a gene: 9. Germline CDR1 reads SGHDT; CDR2 reads YYEEEE. CDR3 loop: CASSFDRVAREQYF. DNA for the CDR3: TGTGCCAGCAGCTTCGACAGGGTTGCGAGGGAGCAGTACTTC.

The chain employs TRBV27 and TRBJ2-3; D is undetermined. V dropped 5 bases and J dropped 5 bases, with 11 bases sitting between them. Germline V lookup: CDR1 MNHEY, CDR2 SMNVEV (reference sequence). The CDR3 sequence is 13 residues long. This chain's CDR3 is CASSVSRGDTQYF. In DNA, the CDR3 is TGTGCCAGCAGTGTGTCTCGAGGAGATACGCAGTATTTT.

The chain joins TRBV28 to TRBJ2-7; 9 bases line up with TRBD2. The CDR3 runs 15 residues. After removal of 4 bases from V and 5 bases from J, the junction contained 9 bases not matched to a gene. Germline V CDR1 and CDR2: MDHEN, SYDVKM. DNA for the CDR3: TGTGCCAGCAGTTCAGGGGCGAGCGGGAGGAACGAGCAGTACTTC. This encodes CASSSGASGRNEQYF. The complete variable domain, with remaining parts taken from reference TRBV28 and TRBJ2-7, reads DVKVTQSSRYLVKRTGEKVFLECVQDMDHENMFWYRQDPGLGLRLIYFSYDVKMKEKGDIPEGYSVSREKKERFSLILESASTNQTSMYLCASSSGASGRNEQYFGPGTRLTVT.

This clone was counted once. The chain couples TRBV12-3 or TRBV12-4 to TRBJ1-2; D is unresolved. The CDR3 consists of 13 residues. Trimming stripped 6 bases from V and 8 bases from J, with 16 bases between. DNA for the CDR3: TGTGCCAGCAGCCTACTCGAGGGCGCGGGCTACACCTTC. It yields the protein CASSLLEGAGYTF.

The chain joins TRBV11-2 to TRBJ2-1; 7 bases are shared with TRBD2. Losses at the gene ends were 5 bases for V and 15 bases for J; bases not matched to a gene: 10. The CDR3 has 12 residues. Germline-derived CDR1 and CDR2 are SGHAT and FQNNGV. The CDR3 region is CASSPGLVRAFF. The CDR3 DNA reads TGTGCCAGCAGCCCAGGACTAGTTAGGGCGTTCTTC.

The V call is TRBV25-1, the J call TRBJ1-1; no definite D call. From germline, CDR1 is MGHDK and CDR2 SYGVNS. Deletions cut 4 bases from V and 10 bases from J, with 16 bases between. This CDR3 region has 13 residues. The CDR3 loop reads CASSGPRAGRAFF. The CDR3 region has the DNA TGTGCCAGCAGTGGACCCCGAGCGGGAAGAGCTTTCTTT.

The chain couples TRBV11-2 to TRBJ1-1; D is perhaps TRBD1 (5 bases). The V gene's germline CDR1 is SGHAT and CDR2 FQNNGV. V lost 4 bases and J 3 bases, leaving 12 bases between the germline ends. The CDR3 sequence is 14 residues long. In nucleotides, the CDR3 is TGTGCCAGCAGCTCCGGGAGGGGAGACACTGAAGCTTTCTTT. Translating gives CASSSGRGDTEAFF.

The gene calls are TRBV5-1 and TRBJ1-2, with 7 bases fitting TRBD1. This CDR3 is 16 amino acids long. The junction had 16 bases not matched to a gene; V was cut back by 4 bases and J by 7 bases. Germline V gene lookup returns CDR1 SGHRS and CDR2 YFSETQ. CDR3 sequence reads: CASSPDRVRLRGGYTF. The DNA of the CDR3 is TGCGCCAGCAGCCCCGACAGGGTGAGGTTACGGGGTGGCTACACCTTC.

This chain connects TRBV27 to TRBJ1-2; 8 bases are shared with TRBD1. V gave up 9 bases and J gave up 7 bases; unmatched junction bases: 10. Germline V gene sequence: CDR1 MNHEY, CDR2 SMNVEV (reference sequence). The CDR3 length is 13 residues. In DNA form, the CDR3 reads TGTGCCAGTCAGGGGGCGCACCCGGGTGGCTACACCTTC. Amino acid sequence: CASQGAHPGGYTF.

The chain has TRBV12-5 and TRBJ2-3, with TRBD2 matching 7 bases. The ends lost 0 bases at V and 0 bases at J; junction bases unmatched: 12. This CDR3 is built from 19 residues. The germline CDR1 and CDR2 sequences are LGHNT and FRNRAP. The CDR3 DNA sequence: TGTGCTAGTGGTTTGGTAATCGCACTAGCGATCCGAAGCACAGATACGCAGTATTTT. This sequence encodes CASGLVIALAIRSTDTQYF. The variable domain in full, completed from reference TRBV12-5 and TRBJ2-3, reads DARVTQTPRHKVTEMGQEVTMRCQPILGHNTVFWYRQTMMQGLELLAYFRNRAPLDDSGMPKDRFSAEMPDATLATLKIQPSEPRDSAVYFCASGLVIALAIRSTDTQYFGPGTRLTVL.

The V call is TRBV5-1, the J call TRBJ2-2; tentatively, D is TRBD2 (6 bases). Germline V gene data show CDR1 as SGHRS and CDR2 as YFSETQ. V lost 1 base and J 7 bases, leaving 8 bases between the germline ends. The CDR3 consists of 13 residues. In nucleotides, the CDR3 is TGCGCCAGCAGCTTGCAGACTAGCGGGGAGCTGTTTTTT. It specifies CASSLQTSGELFF.

This clone has only a few counts. This sequence joins TRBV10-1 and TRBJ2-7, with 8 bases that match TRBD2. The CDR3 loop spans 17 amino acids. The germline V gene has CDR1 WNHNN and CDR2 SYGVQD (reference sequence). V shed 0 bases and J 3 bases; nucleotides not matched to a gene: 10. The CDR3 DNA sequence: TGCGCCAGCAGTGAGTCGAGGAGTCGGGAGGGCCGCTACGAGCAGTACTTC. Translation gives CASSESRSREGRYEQYF.

This clone has only a few counts. The chain employs TRBV28 and TRBJ2-1; the match to TRBD2 covers 12 bases. Trimming took 3 bases from V and 9 from J; bases not matched to a gene: 6. Germline V CDR1 and CDR2: MDHEN, SYDVKM. This CDR3 comprises 15 residues. The CDR3 DNA sequence: TGTGCCAGCAGTTTCCCTAGCGGGAGGGCCGGTGAGCAGTTCTTC. Translated: CASSFPSGRAGEQFF.

This chain joins TRBV29-1 and TRBJ2-5; TRBD2 might be the D (5 bases). Trimming left V 4 bases short and J 7 bases short, with 10 bases between. This CDR3 region has 11 residues. Germline CDR1 is SQVTM and CDR2 is ANQGSEA. The CDR3, as DNA: TGCAGCGTTGGAGGGAAGGGGACCCAGTACTTC. Its translation is CSVGGKGTQYF.

The V call is TRBV5-1, the J call TRBJ2-3; 12 positions match TRBD2. The CDR3 is made up of 20 amino acids. Looked up from germline, CDR1 is SGHRS and CDR2 is YFSETQ. The V segment lost 3 bases and the J segment 5 bases; nucleotides outside the gene matches: 19. CDR3 bases: TGCGCCAGCAGCTCCCCCCGGACAGGGGACGGACTAGCGGGAATAGATACGCAGTATTTT. Amino acid sequence: CASSSPRTGDGLAGIDTQYF.

The chain is built from TRBV7-3 and TRBJ2-7; tentatively, D is TRBD2 (5 bases). Germline assignment: CDR1 SGHTA and CDR2 FQGTGA. V was pared by 7 bases and J by 4 bases, with 11 bases between. This CDR3 has 12 amino acids. The CDR3 nucleotides read TGTGCCAGCAACGGGAAGAGTTACGAGCAGTACTTC. Translating it yields CASNGKSYEQYF.

The rearrangement uses TRBV10-3 and TRBJ2-5; 9 nucleotides agree with TRBD1. Germline-derived CDR1 and CDR2 are ENHRY and SYGVKD. The CDR3 totals 14 residues. Trimming at V came to 4 bases and at J to 4 bases, leaving 4 bases not matched to a gene. In DNA, the CDR3 is TGTGCCATCAGTGGTTTGGACAGGGGAGAGACCCAGTACTTC. It codes for CAISGLDRGETQYF.

V is TRBV5-5 and J is TRBJ2-1; 8 bases are shared with TRBD1. Germline V gives CDR1 SGHKS, CDR2 YYEKEE (reference sequence). J was trimmed by 5 bases and V by 5 bases; bases with no gene match: 12. This CDR3 is built from 16 residues. DNA for the CDR3: TGTGCCAGCAGTCGAGCCCAGGGGGCAGGCAACAATGAGCAGTTCTTC. Amino acids: CASSRAQGAGNNEQFF.

The CDR3: CASSPTGGSPLHF. The CDR3 nucleotides read TGTGCCAGCAGCCCCACAGGGGGCTCACCCCTCCACTTT. J is TRBJ1-6 and V is TRBV9, with 9 bases aligning to TRBD1. The CDR3 runs to 13 residues. Unmatched junction bases numbered 3, after V lost 4 bases and J lost 10 bases. Per the germline V gene, CDR1 is SGDLS and CDR2 is YYNGEE.

The genes are TRBV10-3 and TRBJ1-1, with TRBD1 matching over 8 bases. Germline CDR1 reads ENHRY; CDR2 reads SYGVKD. The J segment lost 6 bases and the V segment lost 6 bases, leaving 3 bases of the junction unmatched. The CDR3 spans 12 residues. CDR3 in DNA: TGTGCCATCAGAGGGACAGGTGCTGAAGCTTTCTTT. Translated: CAIRGTGAEAFF.

V gene TRBV5-1 combines with J gene TRBJ2-5, with 9 bases that match TRBD1. Germline assignment: CDR1 SGHRS and CDR2 YFSETQ. The J segment lost 5 bases and the V segment lost 6 bases, leaving 14 bases of the junction unmatched. The CDR3 is 16 amino acids. DNA of the CDR3: TGCGCCAGCACGGGACAGGGAATAACGCTTTTGGAGACCCAGTACTTC. Translation gives CASTGQGITLLETQYF.

This clone was counted between two and nine times. The same CDR3 arises from other DNA sequences in this sample as well. This chain uses TRBV5-1 with TRBJ2-7; 11 bases align to TRBD1. CDR1 and CDR2 (germline): SGHRS, YFSETQ. Unmatched junction bases numbered 4, after V lost 4 bases and J lost 4 bases. There are 14 residues in the CDR3. Here the CDR3 DNA reads TGCGCCAGCAGCCTCGGGACAGGGGGGTACGAGCAGTACTTC. Its protein is CASSLGTGGYEQYF.

In DNA, the CDR3 is TGTGCCAGCAGTTTATCGTCCCAGGCCTACAATGAGCAGTTCTTC. Translated, it gives CASSLSSQAYNEQFF. The chain couples TRBV27 to TRBJ2-1, with D unclear. Germline V gene sequence: CDR1 MNHEY, CDR2 SMNVEV (reference sequence). V lost 0 bases and J 2 bases, leaving 8 bases between the germline ends. The CDR3 has 15 residues.